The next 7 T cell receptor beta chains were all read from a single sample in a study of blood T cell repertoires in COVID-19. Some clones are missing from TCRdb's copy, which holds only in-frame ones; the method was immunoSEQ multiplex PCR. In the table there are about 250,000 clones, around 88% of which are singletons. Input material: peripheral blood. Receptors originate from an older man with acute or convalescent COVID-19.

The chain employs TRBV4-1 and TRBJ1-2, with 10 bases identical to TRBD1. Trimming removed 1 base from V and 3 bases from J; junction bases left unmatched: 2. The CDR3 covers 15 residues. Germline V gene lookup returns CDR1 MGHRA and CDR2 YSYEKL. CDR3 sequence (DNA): TGCGCCAGCAGCCAAGGGACAGGGGGGGACTATGGCTACACCTTC. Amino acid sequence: CASSQGTGGDYGYTF.

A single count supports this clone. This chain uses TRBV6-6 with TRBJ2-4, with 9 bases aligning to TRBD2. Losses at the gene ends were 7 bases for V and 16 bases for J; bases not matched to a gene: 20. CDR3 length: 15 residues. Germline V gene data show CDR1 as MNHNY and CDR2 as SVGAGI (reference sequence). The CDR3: CASTPILLERGAAYF. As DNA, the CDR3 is TGTGCCAGCACCCCCATACTACTTGAGCGGGGGGCCGCTTACTTC.

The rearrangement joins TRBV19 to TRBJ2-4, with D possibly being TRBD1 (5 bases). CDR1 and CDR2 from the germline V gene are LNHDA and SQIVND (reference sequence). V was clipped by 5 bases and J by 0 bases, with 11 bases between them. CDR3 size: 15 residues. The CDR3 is CASSGQGLAKNIQYF. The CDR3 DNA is TGTGCCAGTAGTGGTCAGGGTCTAGCCAAAAACATTCAGTACTTC. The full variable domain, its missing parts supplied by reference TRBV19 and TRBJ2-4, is DGGITQSPKYLFRKEGQNVTLSCEQNLNHDAMYWYRQDPGQGLRLIYYSQIVNDFQKGDIAEGYSVSREKKESFPLTVTSAQKNPTAFYLCASSGQGLAKNIQYFGAGTRLSVL.

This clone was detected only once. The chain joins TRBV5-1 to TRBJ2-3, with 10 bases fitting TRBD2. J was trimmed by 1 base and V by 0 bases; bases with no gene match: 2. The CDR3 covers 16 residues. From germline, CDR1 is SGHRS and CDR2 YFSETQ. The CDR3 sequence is CASSLAGTSGTDTQYF. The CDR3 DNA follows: TGCGCCAGCAGCTTGGCCGGGACTAGCGGCACAGATACGCAGTATTTT.

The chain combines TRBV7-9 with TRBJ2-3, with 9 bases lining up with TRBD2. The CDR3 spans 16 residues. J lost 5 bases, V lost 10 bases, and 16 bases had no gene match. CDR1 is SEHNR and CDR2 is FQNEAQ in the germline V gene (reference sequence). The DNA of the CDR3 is TGTGCCACCCCCCCTCGGGCTAGCGGGGCGGGAGATACGCAGTATTTT. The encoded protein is CATPPRASGAGDTQYF.

The CDR3: CASSRGVGSYQETQYF. As DNA, the CDR3 is TGTGCCAGCAGCCGGGGGGTCGGGAGTTATCAAGAGACCCAGTACTTC. The chain uses TRBV3-1 (or the pseudogene TRBV3-2) and TRBJ2-5, with a possible D match to TRBD2 (6 bases). Germline-derived CDR1 and CDR2 are LGHDT and YNNKEL (reference sequence). Trimming stripped 4 bases from V and 2 bases from J, with 17 bases between. CDR3 size: 16 residues.

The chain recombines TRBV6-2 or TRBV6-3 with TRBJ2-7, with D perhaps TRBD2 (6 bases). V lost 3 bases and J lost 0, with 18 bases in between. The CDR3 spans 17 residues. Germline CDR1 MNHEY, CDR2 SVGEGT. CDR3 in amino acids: CASSYSARRRVSYEQYF. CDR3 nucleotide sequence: TGTGCCAGCAGTTATTCCGCGCGGCGGAGGGTCTCCTACGAGCAGTACTTC.